This T cell receptor beta chain stems from a study of shared clonotypes between healthy human individuals. Assay used: immunoSEQ multiplex PCR; TCRdb lists only in-frame clones, some missing. The data show around 2,000,000 clones, approximately 95% seen once. Study-wide results and caveats: A few donors had about 5.1% of their naive CD4 clonotypes in common.

This CDR3 is built from 12 residues. V dropped 3 bases and J dropped 6 bases, with 6 bases sitting between them. CDR1 is SGHTA, CDR2 FQGNSA, per germline. Both subsets, CD45RA+ naive and CD45RA-negative memory, were split from the CD4+ cells. Of note for this clone: The target antigen is unknown.

The J gene is TRBJ2-1, the V gene TRBV7-2; D ambiguous. The sequenced sample consisted of naive CD4+ T cells sorted from blood. The sample's subset: CD45RA+ positively selected. This sequence was found in a man younger than 30 in good health. The CDR3 nucleotides read TGTGCCAGCAGCTTTCTGAGCAATGAGCAGTTCTTC. This encodes CASSFLSNEQFF.